This record looks at one T cell receptor beta chain sequence and its context. What it binds is not known. TCRdb processed the 5' RACE reads anew with MiXCR; each CDR3 protein has one entry. The profile shows approximately 490,000 distinct CDR3 sequences, approximately 20% of them singletons. Germline CDR1 and CDR2: SQVTM and ANQGSEA. The CDR3 runs 11 residues. The record originates from a study of identical twins. Study-wide results and limits: Clonotypes of the beta chain that were abundant in cord blood carried fewer insertions (memory repertoires showed none). Because invariant MAIT and iNKT cells could be present, zero-insertion analyses could be partly confounded.

These records were also assigned to another study, of yellow fever vaccine responses in identical twins.

This clonotype was obtained from a woman aged 18-35 years in good health. Sequencing used CD4+ T cells sorted from blood. V usage is TRBV29-1 and J usage is TRBJ2-1; D is perhaps TRBD1 (6 bases). CDR3: CRGGTYNEQFF. The CDR3, as DNA: TGCAGAGGGGGTACCTACAATGAGCAGTTCTTC.